The rows below give T cell receptor beta chains drawn from one sample of a study of cytomegalovirus exposure and HLA in healthy donors. Sequencing used immunoSEQ multiplex PCR; TCRdb keeps in-frame clones, though not all of them. The profile shows over 150,000 clones, roughly 80% of them singletons. The specimen was PBMCs. The receptor set was obtained from a man aged 40-49 years in good health and CMV-seronegative. CDR3s include the opening cysteine and the closing phenylalanine or tryptophan. The D gene is left open where the match is weak. Rows give clone size only sometimes, using once, few, many, or a class for an expanded clone.

TRBJ2-3	TRBV6-5	.	TRBD2	TGTGCCAGCAGCCGGGACTACCGCACAGATACGCAGTATTTT	CASSRDYRTDTQYF
TRBJ2-7	TRBV19	.	.	TGTGCCAGTAGTGCCGACTTAGGTTACGAGCAGTACTTC	CASSADLGYEQYF
TRBJ2-5	TRBV9	.	TRBD2	TGTGCCAGCAGCCCAGGGCGGCTAGCGGGGGTAGAGACCCAGTACTTC	CASSPGRLAGVETQYF
TRBJ2-2	TRBV7-3	.	.	TGTGCCAGCAGCTTAACGATTTCTGGGTGGAGGAACACCGGGGAGCTGTTTTTT	CASSLTISGWRNTGELFF
TRBJ2-5	TRBV5-1	once	TRBD1	TGCGCCAGCAGCAACCCCCGGGACAGCCAAGAGACCCAGTACTTC	CASSNPRDSQETQYF
TRBJ2-3	TRBV2	.	.	TGTGCCAGCAGTGAAGCGAGGTCGGGTACGCAGTATTTT	CASSEARSGTQYF
TRBJ1-3	TRBV7-9	.	.	TGTGCCAGCAGTTCCTCCTCCGGTGCCCCTGGAAACACCATATATTTT	CASSSSSGAPGNTIYF
TRBJ2-6	TRBV5-8	.	TRBD1	TGTGCCAGCAGCTTTTATTCGACAGGGGGTTTTTCTGGGGCCAACGTCCTGACTTTC	CASSFYSTGGFSGANVLTF
TRBJ2-7	TRBV9	.	TRBD2	TGTGCCAGCAGCGCGGAGGCCCGGGGGGACGAGCAGTACTTC	CASSAEARGDEQYF
TRBJ1-1	TRBV7-2	.	.	TGTGCCAGCAGCTTGGCGGGGGCCCGCAGCTCGAACACTGAAGCTTTCTTT	CASSLAGARSSNTEAFF
TRBJ2-7	TRBV5-5	few	.	TGTGCCAGCAGCTTAGGACTACCCTACAATTACGAGCAGTACTTC	CASSLGLPYNYEQYF
TRBJ2-3	TRBV25-1	.	.	TGTGCCAGCACCCTTCCCCCGGACAGCCTACTATACACAGATACGCAGTATTTT	CASTLPPDSLLYTDTQYF
TRBJ2-2	TRBV29-1	.	.	TGCAGCTTTATTCAGGGTACCGGGGAGCTGTTTTTT	CSFIQGTGELFF
TRBJ2-1	TRBV9	.	.	TGTGCCAGCAGCGTAGGGGGGCCCTACAATGAGCAGTTCTTC	CASSVGGPYNEQFF
TRBJ2-5	TRBV28	.	TRBD1	TGTGCCAGCAGGGGCTGGGGGACAGGAGAGACCCAGTACTTC	CASRGWGTGETQYF
TRBJ1-4	TRBV30	.	.	TGTGCCTGGTCCATCCGGGAAAAACTGTTTTTT	CAWSIREKLFF
TRBJ2-1	TRBV7-2	.	TRBD2	TGTGCCAGCAGCTTAGCGGGCGCGGGGGGATACAATGAGCAGTTCTTC	CASSLAGAGGYNEQFF
TRBJ2-3	TRBV7-9	.	.	TGTGCCAGCATGAGAGCTGATACGCAGTATTTT	CASMRADTQYF
TRBJ2-5	TRBV5-1	.	.	TGCGCCAGCAGCTTTACCACCGGGACTGGGCGCGAGACCCAGTACTTC	CASSFTTGTGRETQYF
TRBJ1-5	TRBV10-3	.	.	TGTGCCATCAGTGGGACAGTAACCAATCAGCCCCAGCATTTT	CAISGTVTNQPQHF
TRBJ1-1	TRBV25-1	.	.	TGTGCCAGCAGTGACTACACTGAAGCTTTCTTT	CASSDYTEAFF
TRBJ2-3	TRBV30	.	TRBD1	TGTGCCTGGAGTGCCGGGACAGGGGGGACAGATACGCAGTATTTT	CAWSAGTGGTDTQYF
TRBJ1-1	TRBV9	few	TRBD1	TGTGCCAGCAGCGCAGGGACAGACAACTTAGAAGCTTTCTTT	CASSAGTDNLEAFF
TRBJ1-4	TRBV19	.	.	TGTGCCAGCAACAGGGACACTAATGAAAAACTGTTTTTT	CASNRDTNEKLFF
TRBJ1-6	TRBV4-1	.	TRBD1	TGCGCCAGCAGCCAAGCTTTTGGACAGGGTAATTCACCCCTCCACTTT	CASSQAFGQGNSPLHF
TRBJ1-2	TRBV30	once	TRBD1	TGTGCCTGGGGCGGACCGGGGACAGGGAGCGGCTACACCTTC	CAWGGPGTGSGYTF
TRBJ1-6	TRBV11-2	.	.	TGTGCCAGCAGCTTAGACCCCAGGGGTAATTCACCCCTCCACTTT	CASSLDPRGNSPLHF
TRBJ1-6	TRBV25-1	.	TRBD1	TGTGCCAGCAGAACCGGGACAGGGGGCGGTTTAGCAAATTCACCCCTCCACTTT	CASRTGTGGGLANSPLHF
TRBJ2-7	TRBV5-6	few	.	TGTGCCAGCAGGCTGAGGACAGCCCGCGGTGAGCAGTACTTC	CASRLRTARGEQYF
TRBJ2-7	TRBV4-1	.	TRBD1	TGCGCCAGCAGCCCTCCGGGACAGGCCAAATACGAGCAGTACTTC	CASSPPGQAKYEQYF
TRBJ1-1	TRBV19	.	TRBD1	TGTGCCAGTAGTAAAGGGACAGGGTATTACACTGAAGCTTTCTTT	CASSKGTGYYTEAFF
TRBJ2-7	TRBV11-1	.	.	TGTGCCAGCAGCTACCGACAGGACTACGAGCAGTACTTC	CASSYRQDYEQYF
TRBJ2-1	TRBV27	once	.	TGTGCCAGCAGTTTAATCCCCCGGGACATCACTTTGAGCTCCTACAATGAGCAGTTCTTC	CASSLIPRDITLSSYNEQFF
TRBJ2-3	TRBV7-9	.	TRBD2	TGTGCCAGCAGCCCTCGACTAGCGGGGTATGACACAGATACGCAGTATTTT	CASSPRLAGYDTDTQYF
TRBJ2-7	TRBV6-6	.	TRBD1	TGTGCCAGCAGTTTACAGGGGACCTACGAGCAGTACTTC	CASSLQGTYEQYF
TRBJ1-5	TRBV13	.	TRBD1	TGTGCCAGCAGCTTAAGAGGGGGCCATCAGCCCCAGCATTTT	CASSLRGGHQPQHF
TRBJ2-7	TRBV7-9	.	.	TGTGCCAGCACCCTCCCGGGGGGCGGGGAGCAGTACTTC	CASTLPGGGEQYF